This TCR beta chain was captured by sequencing in a study of T cells in Graves' hyperthyroidism and ophthalmopathy. Germline CDR1 LGHNA, CDR2 YSLEER. V gave up 1 base and J gave up 7 bases; unmatched junction bases: 5. This CDR3 comprises 15 residues. Amplified TCR beta CDR3 regions derived from RNA transcripts. When the TCR CDR3 underwent first-round RT-PCR, the HTBI primer set was used. MiXCR, applied by TCRdb to the multiplex PCR reads, yields one record per CDR3 protein. Of hundreds of thousands of distinct CDR3 sequences in the sample, around 21% were seen once. The chain recombines TRBV4-3 with TRBJ1-5, with 9 bases lining up with TRBD1. The receptor's source is a man aged 25 to 40 with Graves' ophthalmopathy. Sequencing was carried out using blood. The CDR3 sequence: CASSQVTGGGQPQHF. For the CDR3, the DNA is TGCGCCAGCAGCCAAGTGACAGGGGGAGGACAGCCCCAGCATTTT.